The present TCR beta chain was sequenced within a study of T cell repertoires in aging, cancer and after chemotherapy. About the research overall: Millions of TCR reads made up the full dataset. Overall study findings and caveats: In healthy donors, age-related TCR diversity loss mainly reflected lost richness. Across the chemotherapy interval, each cancer cohort showed higher median generation probability, suggesting thymic rebound.

By share of the sample, this clonotype is medium-sized (0.01 to 0.1%). What it recognizes is unknown. TRB rearrangements spanning V, D and J were amplified using mixed TRB-A/B primers. A single record per CDR3 protein comes from TCRdb applying MiXCR to the multiplex PCR reads. Of about 820 distinct CDR3 sequences in the sample, approximately 25% were seen once. Peripheral blood genomic DNA, not sorted cells or RNA, was the template. Trimming cost V 6 bases and J 4 bases, with 14 bases left between them. Germline V lookup: CDR1 MNHEY, CDR2 SMNVEV (reference sequence). The CDR3 consists of 14 residues. The chain is built from TRBV27 and TRBJ2-3; unclear D gene. Specimen: blood. This receptor was taken from a human donor with a solid tumor. The CDR3 spells CASSSLGLADTQYF. In nucleotides, the CDR3 is TGTGCCAGCAGCTCCCTAGGTTTGGCAGATACGCAGTATTTT.